This T cell receptor beta chain appears in the sequencing data of a study of blood T cell repertoires in COVID-19. On the study more broadly: Collection of acute and convalescent COVID-19 samples took place in the United States, Italy and Spain. T cells, B-cell-depleted T cells, or PBMCs provided the cDNA or gDNA that served as material.

Trimming pared 0 bases from V and 2 bases from J, leaving 12 bases between. This CDR3 region has 15 residues. Germline CDR1 and CDR2: SGHRS and YFSETQ. Per the study methods: Quantification of nucleated cells was approximated via reference gene primer amplification. Produced via immunoSEQ multiplex PCR; TCRdb's table is partial and in-frame only. Clone size and V and J calls were adopted from that table, with D and trimming inferred from the DNA. Among roughly 180,000 clones, approximately 85% were seen once, and the ten largest hold 6.5% to 10%. The clonotype originates from a woman in her fifties or sixties with acute or convalescent COVID-19. This sequence joins TRBV5-1 and TRBJ2-7; tentative D call: TRBD2 (6 bases). What was sequenced was peripheral blood. The CDR3 nucleotides read TGCGCCAGCAGCTTGGAAGGTAGCGGAACCTACGAGCAGTACTTC. Its protein product is CASSLEGSGTYEQYF.